These 26 T cell receptor beta chains share one sample of origin, sequenced in a study of blood T cells in healthy people across ages (dated by TCRdb to between 2014 and 2016). The library was built by means of 5' RACE. Sequencer: Illumina HiSeq 2500. The second PCR ran for roughly 7 to 11 cycles and used a J-beta primer mix along with a sample-barcoded 5' primer. The raw public data were reprocessed by TCRdb itself: fastp quality trimming at Q25, MiXCR clonotype calling, in-frame beta chains only. Every entry covers one CDR3 protein and lists the most common genes and DNA from its rows. The sample profile shows approximately 730,000 distinct CDR3 sequences; about 42% of them were found once. 20% to 25% of the sample goes to the ten largest clones. Sequenced material: blood. The receptors here all came from a woman aged 55-69 years in good health.

The chain uses TRBV6-6 and TRBJ2-5; 9 bases map to TRBD2. This CDR3 spans 17 amino acids. With V trimmed by 7 bases and J by 4 bases, 16 bases remained unmatched. Germline V CDR1 and CDR2: MNHNY, SVGAGI (reference sequence). CDR3 nucleotide sequence: TGTGCCAGCAACGGGCCCGCGGGGGGGGGTTTCACAGAGACCCAGTACTTC. It yields the protein CASNGPAGGGFTETQYF.

The gene calls are TRBV29-1 and TRBJ2-7; no clear D. V shed 4 bases and J shed 0 bases, with 7 bases lying between them. Germline V gives CDR1 SQVTM, CDR2 ANQGSEA. The CDR3 covers 12 residues. The CDR3 is CSVAMTSYEQYF. The CDR3 bases are TGCAGCGTTGCCATGACCTCCTACGAGCAGTACTTC.

This rearrangement joins TRBV20-1 to TRBJ2-1; 7 positions agree with TRBD2. Germline trimming cut 3 bases from V and 4 bases from J; bases unmatched to any gene: 6. The CDR3 has 14 residues. CDR1 DFQATT and CDR2 SNEGSKA come from the germline V gene (reference sequence). The CDR3 DNA reads as TGCAGTGCTAGGGGGAGGCGGGGGTACAATGAGCAGTTCTTC. It is translated as CSARGRRGYNEQFF.

In its sample, this clonotype was seen once. This chain uses TRBV5-1 with TRBJ2-5; perhaps TRBD2 as D (7 bases). Per the germline V gene, CDR1 is SGHRS and CDR2 is YFSETQ. Trimming pared 3 bases from V and 11 bases from J, leaving 17 bases between. The CDR3 length is 13 residues. The CDR3 here is CASSWGGGYEQYF. CDR3 DNA sequence: TGCGCCAGCAGCTGGGGCGGGGGCTATGAGCAGTACTTC.

The chain uses TRBV25-1 and TRBJ2-7; D perhaps matches TRBD1 (6 bases). The CDR3 sequence is 14 residues long. From germline, CDR1 is MGHDK and CDR2 SYGVNS. V dropped 3 bases and J dropped 5 bases, with 14 bases sitting between them. The DNA for the CDR3 is TGTGCCAGCAGTGACCACAGGGTTGGGGACGAGCAGTACTTC. Its protein is CASSDHRVGDEQYF.

The genes are TRBV6-6 and TRBJ1-1; tentatively, D is TRBD1 (6 bases). Trimming cost V 6 bases and J 1 base, with 18 bases left between them. The CDR3 length is 16 residues. Germline loops: CDR1 MNHNY, CDR2 SVGAGI (reference sequence). CDR3 amino acids: CASSPGGGRGNTEAFF. DNA for the CDR3: TGTGCCAGCAGCCCCGGAGGGGGGCGGGGGAACACTGAAGCTTTCTTT.

The chain is built from TRBV24-1 and TRBJ2-7; D remains ambiguous. The CDR3 covers 15 residues. Trimming pared 5 bases from V and 7 bases from J, leaving 20 bases between. CDR1 is KGHDR, CDR2 SFDVKD, per germline. DNA for the CDR3: TGTGCCACCAGTGGAGGCCAGAGGTTAACCAATGAGCAGTACTTC. Protein sequence: CATSGGQRLTNEQYF.

V is TRBV25-1 and J is TRBJ2-7; D call uncertain. Matching the DNA end better, TRBJ2-5 makes the J call doubtful. The germline gives CDR1 MGHDK, CDR2 SYGVNS. The CDR3 loop spans 14 amino acids. The CDR3 is CASSDETSSETQYF. The CDR3 DNA reads TGTGCCAGCAGTGACGAGACGTCCTCGGAGACCCAGTACTTC.

For this clonotype: A read error may produce the germline difference seen at one junction end. CDR3 loop: CTSSDELADNEQYF. As DNA, the CDR3 is TGTACCAGCAGTGATGAACTAGCGGACAATGAGCAGTACTTC. The V and J genes are TRBV6-4 and TRBJ2-5; 8 nucleotides align to TRBD2. This CDR3 spans 14 amino acids. CDR1 is MRHNA and CDR2 is SNTAGT in the germline V gene.

This sequence joins TRBV6-2 or TRBV6-3 and TRBJ2-1, with TRBD2 as a possible D gene (5 bases). V lost 8 bases, J lost 8 bases, and 13 bases lay in between. From germline, CDR1 is MNHEY and CDR2 SVGEGT. The CDR3 contains 12 residues. As DNA, the CDR3 is TGTGCCAGCCATAAGCTGGGAGATGAGCAGTTCTTC. Encoded protein: CASHKLGDEQFF.

This clonotype has just one count. This chain links TRBV7-9 with TRBJ1-6; D is ambiguous. The CDR3 covers 12 residues. V lost 5 bases, J lost 14 bases, and 13 bases lay in between. Germline V gene sequence: CDR1 SEHNR, CDR2 FQNEAQ (reference sequence). In nucleotides, the CDR3 is TGTGCCAGCAGCGAGACCTCGGGCACCCTCCACTTT. It translates to CASSETSGTLHF.

J is TRBJ2-3 and V is TRBV5-5; no definite D call. CDR1 is SGHKS, CDR2 YYEKEE, per germline (reference sequence). The CDR3 has 13 amino acids. V was pared by 0 bases and J by 2 bases, with 4 bases between. The CDR3 DNA follows: TGTGCCAGCAGCTTGGCCACCACAGATACGCAGTATTTT. It is translated as CASSLATTDTQYF.

This clonotype was detected ten times or more. This chain connects TRBV29-1 to TRBJ2-1; TRBD1 is a possible D gene (7 bases). The CDR3 runs to 14 residues. From germline, CDR1 is SQVTM and CDR2 ANQGSEA. Trimming shortened V by 4 bases and J by 7 bases, and 17 bases separated the two germline ends. DNA for the CDR3: TGCAGCGTTGGACAGGTGTCAGGGGGGAATGAGCAGTTCTTC. Its translation is CSVGQVSGGNEQFF.

This clonotype was found once. Just one base apart from a much larger clone, this may be a read error. This chain uses TRBV29-1 with TRBJ2-7; D uncertain. TRBJ2-5 matches the DNA end more closely, so the J call is doubtful. This CDR3 has 13 amino acids. Germline V CDR1 and CDR2: SQVTM, ANQGSEA. The CDR3: CGVAPSVPETQYF. In DNA, the CDR3 is TGCGGCGTTGCTCCTTCAGTCCCTGAGACCCAGTACTTC.

This clonotype was detected a few times. The chain carries TRBV10-3 and TRBJ2-7, with TRBD1 matching over 7 bases. Germline trimming cut 9 bases from V and 0 bases from J; bases unmatched to any gene: 2. Germline-derived CDR1 and CDR2 are ENHRY and SYGVKD. CDR3 length equals 12 residues. CDR3 sequence reads: CAMGQSSYEQYF. The DNA of the CDR3 is TGTGCCATGGGACAGAGCTCCTACGAGCAGTACTTC.

The chain carries TRBV3-1 and TRBJ2-6; maybe TRBD1 (5 bases). V gave up 5 bases and J gave up 1 base, with 9 bases separating them. CDR3 length equals 15 residues. Germline lookup yields CDR1 LGHDT and CDR2 YNNKEL (reference sequence). CDR3 loop: CASSVQASGANVLTF. CDR3 coding DNA: TGTGCCAGCAGCGTACAGGCGTCTGGGGCCAACGTCCTGACTTTC.

V usage is TRBV15 and J usage is TRBJ2-5, with D maybe TRBD2 (6 bases). The CDR3 is 15 residues long. Germline values: CDR1 LNHNV, CDR2 YYDKDF (reference sequence). V lost 3 bases and J 6 bases, leaving 17 bases between the germline ends. In nucleotides, the CDR3 is TGTGCCACCAGCAGGCCTCTAGCGCTAGGGCAGACCCAGTACTTC. Translating gives CATSRPLALGQTQYF.

Many counts were recorded for this clonotype. The genes are TRBV10-3 and TRBJ2-1, with D maybe TRBD2 (6 bases). Germline loops: CDR1 ENHRY, CDR2 SYGVKD. The CDR3 is 15 residues long. V was shortened by 3 bases and J by 2 bases, with 11 bases between the two germline ends. This CDR3 is CAISDDGGTYNEQFF. For the CDR3, the DNA is TGTGCCATCAGTGATGACGGCGGGACCTACAATGAGCAGTTCTTC.

The V and J genes are TRBV4-2 and TRBJ2-7; 7 nucleotides match TRBD1. The germline V gene encodes CDR1 LGHNA and CDR2 YNFKEQ. The CDR3 consists of 14 residues. J was trimmed by 7 bases and V by 6 bases; bases with no gene match: 12. CDR3 nucleotides: TGTGCCAGCAGTAGGACAGGCGAGCTTTGGGAGCAGTACTTC. This sequence encodes CASSRTGELWEQYF.

The gene calls are TRBV20-1 and TRBJ1-6; D gene unclear. The V and J ends lost 3 bases and 8 bases respectively, with 14 bases between them. Per germline, CDR1 DFQATT and CDR2 SNEGSKA (reference sequence). This CDR3 region has 14 residues. The CDR3 spells CSASPTGVDSPLHF. The CDR3, as DNA: TGCAGTGCTAGCCCTACTGGGGTGGATTCACCCCTCCACTTT.

This clonotype appeared a few times. The gene calls are TRBV4-3 and TRBJ1-3; D ambiguous. This CDR3 spans 13 amino acids. Germline V gene lookup returns CDR1 LGHNA and CDR2 YSLEER. With 1 base removed from V and 8 bases from J, the gap between germline ends came to 9 bases. DNA of the CDR3: TGCGCCAGCAGCCAAGGGCCGAGGGACACCATATATTTT. It translates to CASSQGPRDTIYF.

This clonotype came up a few times. V gene TRBV27 combines with J gene TRBJ2-7; TRBD1 matches at 7 bases. Germline CDR1 and CDR2: MNHEY and SMNVEV (reference sequence). This CDR3 contains 15 residues. V was clipped by 0 bases and J by 1 base; unmatched bases: 3. CDR3 protein: CASSLSTGQSYEQYF. The CDR3 coding sequence is TGTGCCAGCAGTTTATCGACAGGGCAGTCCTACGAGCAGTACTTC.

This chain joins TRBV3-1 and TRBJ1-5; D might be TRBD1 (6 bases). The CDR3 spans 13 residues. The germline V and J ends were trimmed by 3 bases and 4 bases, with 7 bases remaining between them. Germline loops: CDR1 LGHDT, CDR2 YNNKEL (reference sequence). The CDR3 spells CASSQTGNQPQHF. The CDR3 region has the DNA TGTGCCAGCAGCCAGACAGGAAATCAGCCCCAGCATTTT. Drawing the rest from reference TRBV3-1 and TRBJ1-5, the complete variable domain is DTAVSQTPKYLVTQMGNDKSIKCEQNLGHDTMYWYKQDSKKFLKIMFSYNNKELIINETVPNRFSPKSPDKAHLNLHINSLELGDSAVYFCASSQTGNQPQHFGDGTRLSIL.

The rearrangement links TRBV5-1 to TRBJ1-2, with 9 nucleotides matching TRBD1. The V and J ends lost 4 bases and 4 bases, in that order; junction bases with no gene match: 5. The CDR3 length is 14 residues. Germline V gene data show CDR1 as SGHRS and CDR2 as YFSETQ. CDR3 sequence (DNA): TGCGCCAGCAGCCCAATGGGACAGGGCTATGGCTACACCTTC. Its protein product is CASSPMGQGYGYTF.

The chain links TRBV7-9 to TRBJ2-7; 11 bases fit TRBD2. Germline CDR1 and CDR2: SEHNR and FQNEAQ (reference sequence). V was pared by 1 base and J by 1 base, with 6 bases of the junction left unmatched. The CDR3 totals 17 residues. CDR3 nucleotide sequence: TGTGCCAGCAGCTTAGTTTCACTAGCGGGAGTGTCCTACGAGCAGTACTTC. Its translation: CASSLVSLAGVSYEQYF.

This sequence joins TRBV5-1 and TRBJ2-3; 8 bases match TRBD1. CDR1 and CDR2 (germline): SGHRS, YFSETQ. The CDR3 consists of 15 residues. V was clipped by 6 bases and J by 1 base; unmatched bases: 7. The CDR3 DNA reads TGCGCCAGCAACCCAGACAGGGGAGGCACAGATACGCAGTATTTT. Translation gives CASNPDRGGTDTQYF. Complete variable domain (other parts from reference TRBV5-1 and TRBJ2-3): KAGVTQTPRYLIKTRGQQVTLSCSPISGHRSVSWYQQTPGQGLQFLFEYFSETQRNKGNFPGRFSGRQFSNSRSEMNVSTLELGDSALYLCASNPDRGGTDTQYFGPGTRLTVL.